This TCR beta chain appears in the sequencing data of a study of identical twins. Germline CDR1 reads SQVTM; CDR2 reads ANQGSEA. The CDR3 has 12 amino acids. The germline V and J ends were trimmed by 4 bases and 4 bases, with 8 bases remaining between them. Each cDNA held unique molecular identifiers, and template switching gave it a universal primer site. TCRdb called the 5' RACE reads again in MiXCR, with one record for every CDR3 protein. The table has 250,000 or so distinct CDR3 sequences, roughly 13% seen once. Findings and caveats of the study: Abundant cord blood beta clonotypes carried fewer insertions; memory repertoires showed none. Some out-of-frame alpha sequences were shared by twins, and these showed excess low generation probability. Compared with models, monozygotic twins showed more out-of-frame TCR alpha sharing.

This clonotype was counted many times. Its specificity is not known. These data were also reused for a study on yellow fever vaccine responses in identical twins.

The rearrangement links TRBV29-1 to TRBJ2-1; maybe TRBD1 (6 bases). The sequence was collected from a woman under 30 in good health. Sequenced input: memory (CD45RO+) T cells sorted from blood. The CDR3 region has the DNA TGCAGCGTTGCGCAGGGGTACAATGAGCAGTTCTTC. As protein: CSVAQGYNEQFF.